The T cell receptor beta chain described here comes from a study of blood T cell repertoires in COVID-19. Study details: The United States, Italy and Spain were the sources of the acute and convalescent COVID-19 samples.

Using immunoSEQ multiplex PCR, the repertoire was profiled, and TCRdb retains in-frame clones only, with some absent. In the table there are 100,000 to 140,000 clones, roughly 90% of which are singletons. Germline V gives CDR1 WSHSY, CDR2 SAAADI. Trimming removed 0 bases at V and 4 bases at J, with 12 bases between. This CDR3 spans 16 amino acids. The TCR sequence derives from a man in his forties with active or convalescent COVID-19. Material: peripheral blood. The chain couples TRBV10-2 to TRBJ2-2; D possibly corresponds to TRBD2 (6 bases). The CDR3: CASSESRGRGTGELFF. CDR3 nucleotide sequence: TGCGCCAGCAGTGAGTCGCGGGGTCGCGGCACCGGGGAGCTGTTTTTT.